One and the same sample provided the 9 T cell receptor beta chains below, sequenced in a study of molecular identifiers for immune sequencing clone quantification. Each CDR3 protein is one row after TCRdb ran MiXCR on the PCR reads. The sample lists a few hundred thousand distinct CDR3 sequences; about 26% were seen once. Material: naive CD8+ T cells from blood, with Jurkat cell RNA spiked in. Subset in this sample: FACS-sorted CD8+CD4-CCR7+CD45RA+ naive T cells. The receptors stem from a human donor in good health. Some libraries in this study had Jurkat cell RNA spiked in.

This clonotype was observed a handful of times. This chain uses TRBV7-9 with TRBJ1-5; maybe TRBD1 (5 bases). This CDR3 region has 13 residues. Germline lookup yields CDR1 SEHNR and CDR2 FQNEAQ (reference sequence). V dropped 5 bases and J dropped 8 bases, with 13 bases sitting between them. DNA for the CDR3: TGTGCCAGCAGCCCCTCCGCGGGGGAGCCCCAGCATTTT. This codes for CASSPSAGEPQHF.

This clonotype was counted ten times or more. J is TRBJ2-6 and V is TRBV27, with a tentative D call TRBD1 (5 bases). CDR1 MNHEY and CDR2 SMNVEV come from the germline V gene (reference sequence). The CDR3 is made up of 16 amino acids. V lost 1 base to trimming and J lost 4 bases, with 11 bases between them. The CDR3 bases are TGTGCCAGCAGTTTATTAGGGGTTGACGGGGCCAACGTCCTGACTTTC. It translates to CASSLLGVDGANVLTF.

A word on this clonotype: This may be a read error: a much more frequent sequence differs by one nucleotide. Because the CDR3 is missing its conserved closing phenylalanine or tryptophan, this is likely a read error. The rearrangement joins TRBV19 to TRBJ1-5; no reliable D call. Germline CDR1 reads LNHDA; CDR2 reads SQIVND (reference sequence). The V end was cut by 5 bases, the J end by 9 bases, with 8 bases between. CDR3 size: 11 residues. CDR3 nucleotides: TGTGCCAGTAGTGCAGTGGGGCCCCAGCATTCT. It encodes CASSAVGPQHS.

A note on this clonotype: At one end, the junction sequence differs from germline, possibly due to a read error. The rearrangement links TRBV7-2 to TRBJ1-1; D is undetermined. There are 16 residues in the CDR3. Per germline, CDR1 SGHTA and CDR2 FQGNSA. DNA of the CDR3: TGTGCCAGCAGCTTAGGATATACCGGGTTGGGCACTGAAGCTCTCTTT. Translated: CASSLGYTGLGTEALF.

Concerning this clonotype: A read error is possible here, since a much larger clone lies one base away. This rearrangement joins TRBV20-1 to TRBJ2-4; 7 bases are a match to TRBD1. CDR3 length: 15 amino acids. V trimming: 3 bases; J trimming: 2 bases; junction bases outside the gene matches: 7. From germline, CDR1 is DFQATT and CDR2 SNEGSKA (reference sequence). The CDR3 is CSASGQELTKNIQYF. In nucleotides, the CDR3 is TGCAGTGCTAGTGGACAGGAGCTAACCAAAAACATTCAGTACTTC.

This clonotype was observed a handful of times. The V call is TRBV28, the J call TRBJ2-3; 10 positions match TRBD1. J gave up 1 base and V 2 bases, and 9 bases lay outside the gene matches. There are 18 residues in the CDR3. Germline V gene data show CDR1 as MDHEN and CDR2 as SYDVKM. The CDR3 sequence is CASSLGQGGSIGTDTQYF. The CDR3 DNA sequence: TGTGCCAGCAGTTTAGGACAGGGGGGCAGCATTGGCACAGATACGCAGTATTTT. Full variable domain (outside the CDR3, taken from reference TRBV28 and TRBJ2-3): DVKVTQSSRYLVKRTGEKVFLECVQDMDHENMFWYRQDPGLGLRLIYFSYDVKMKEKGDIPEGYSVSREKKERFSLILESASTNQTSMYLCASSLGQGGSIGTDTQYFGPGTRLTVL.

On this clonotype: One base away lies a much larger clone, so this may be a sequencing read error. V is TRBV12-5 and J is TRBJ1-6; D might be TRBD1 (5 bases). CDR3 length: 15 residues. From germline, CDR1 is LGHNT and CDR2 FRNRAP. For the CDR3, the DNA is TGTGCTAGTGGTTTGCAGGGTTCCTATAGTTCACCCCTCCACTTT. It encodes CASGLQGSYSSPLHF.

This clonotype was counted many times. The chain is built from TRBV28 and TRBJ2-7, with D uncertain. CDR1 is MDHEN and CDR2 is SYDVKM in the germline V gene. The CDR3 consists of 11 residues. V was shortened by 5 bases and J by 7 bases, with 9 bases between the two germline ends. CDR3 region: CASSLLGEQYF. The CDR3 region has the DNA TGTGCCAGCAGTCTCCTTGGGGAGCAGTACTTC.

The table lists this clonotype with many counts. CDR3 amino acids: CASSLVLAYGYTF. The CDR3, as DNA: TGTGCCAGCAGCTTGGTCTTGGCCTATGGCTACACCTTC. The chain has TRBV5-5 and TRBJ1-2; D uncertain. This CDR3 has 13 residues. Looked up from germline, CDR1 is SGHKS and CDR2 is YYEKEE (reference sequence). The V end was cut by 0 bases, the J end by 4 bases, with 7 bases between.